This TCR beta chain was observed in a study of OX40 agonist ivuxolimab in advanced cancers. Study-wide context: Ivuxolimab, an agonistic anti-OX40 (CD134) antibody, was given to patients. Melanoma, hepatocellular carcinoma, head and neck or renal cell cancer occurred in dose-escalation patients. General study results and limits: At doses 0.1 to 3.0 mg/kg, CD4+ and CD8+ clones expanded. Low normalized T-cell clonal expansion also characterized some of the nonresponders.

TCRdb keeps only in-frame clones here, not all; method: immunoSEQ multiplex PCR. The data contain 90,000 to 150,000 clones, over 75% of them singletons. As for this clone: The antigen is not known.

With 3 bases clipped from V and 3 bases from J, the junction kept 12 bases outside the gene matches. CDR3 length equals 18 residues. Germline assignment: CDR1 MDHEN and CDR2 SYDVKM. This sequence was found in an adult with an advanced solid tumor such as melanoma, head and neck, liver or kidney cancer. V is TRBV28 and J is TRBJ2-3; 10 nucleotides line up with TRBD1. This sample comprised CD4+ or CD8+ T cells sorted from blood, obtained in a trial of the OX40 agonist ivuxolimab. The CDR3 sequence: CASSFQIGQGGGTDTQYF. Written as DNA, the CDR3 is TGTGCCAGCAGTTTCCAGATCGGACAGGGGGGTGGGACAGATACGCAGTATTTT.